These 21 T cell receptor beta chains came from one sample sequenced in a study of cytomegalovirus exposure and HLA in healthy donors. Data came from immunoSEQ multiplex PCR; TCRdb stores just in-frame clones and leaves some out. Of around 160,000 clones in the sample, around four fifths are singletons; the top ten hold approximately 2.4%. The sequenced material came from PBMCs. These receptors were taken from a man aged 25 to 40 in good health and CMV-seropositive.

The chain has TRBV4-1 and TRBJ2-3, with D possibly matching TRBD2 (6 bases). The CDR3 extends over 17 amino acids. Between the trimmed V and J ends, which lost 4 bases and 0 bases, there was a span of 17 bases. Germline assignment: CDR1 MGHRA and CDR2 YSYEKL. The CDR3 loop reads CASSPRGASASTDTQYF. The CDR3, as DNA: TGCGCCAGCAGCCCCCGAGGGGCTAGCGCTAGCACAGATACGCAGTATTTT.

V gene TRBV14 combines with J gene TRBJ1-3; 8 bases line up with TRBD1. The CDR3 totals 17 residues. V gave up 6 bases and J gave up 0 bases; unmatched junction bases: 10. Germline CDR1 and CDR2: SGHDN and FVKESK. The CDR3 sequence is CASSRRQGSYSGNTIYF. The CDR3 coding sequence is TGTGCCAGCAGTCGACGACAGGGGTCATACTCTGGAAACACCATATATTTT.

V and J are TRBV6-5 and TRBJ2-1; perhaps TRBD2 as D (6 bases). V lost 6 bases, J lost 8 bases, and 20 bases lay in between. The CDR3 contains 15 residues. Germline loops: CDR1 MNHEY, CDR2 SVGAGI. The CDR3 sequence is CASSPLGTSGDEQFF. DNA for the CDR3: TGTGCCAGCAGCCCCCTCGGGACCTCGGGGGATGAGCAGTTCTTC.

This clone occurred once. The chain links TRBV15 to TRBJ1-3; D gene ambiguous. The CDR3 is 12 amino acids. Germline V gene data show CDR1 as LNHNV and CDR2 as YYDKDF (reference sequence). The ends were cut back, 8 bases at V and 4 bases at J, with 9 bases in the middle. The CDR3 loop reads CATYGSGNTIYF. The CDR3 bases are TGTGCCACCTATGGGAGCGGAAACACCATATATTTT. The full variable domain, in which reference TRBV15 and TRBJ1-3 provide the parts outside the CDR3, is DAMVIQNPRYQVTQFGKPVTLSCSQTLNHNVMYWYQQKSSQAPKLLFHYYDKDFNNEADTPDNFQSRRPNTSFCFLDIRSPGLGDTAMYLCATYGSGNTIYFGEGSWLTVV.

This chain connects TRBV5-4 to TRBJ2-5; 9 nucleotides align to TRBD1. V gave up 4 bases and J gave up 4 bases; unmatched junction bases: 11. The germline gives CDR1 SGHNT, CDR2 YYREEE (reference sequence). CDR3 size: 16 residues. Written as DNA, the CDR3 is TGTGCCAGCAGCGCCGGGACAGGGCTTGTCGGAGAGACCCAGTACTTC. It codes for CASSAGTGLVGETQYF.

The chain couples TRBV9 to TRBJ2-5; possible D gene TRBD2, 6 bases. Germline V gene lookup returns CDR1 SGDLS and CDR2 YYNGEE. Trimming pared 3 bases from V and 1 base from J, leaving 7 bases between. The CDR3 extends over 13 amino acids. The CDR3 DNA sequence: TGTGCCAGCAGCGGGGACTTCCAAGAGACCCAGTACTTC. This translates into CASSGDFQETQYF.

The V and J genes are TRBV27 and TRBJ1-4; the D is unclear. The V gene's germline CDR1 is MNHEY and CDR2 SMNVEV (reference sequence). This CDR3 has 15 residues. V lost 5 bases and J lost 7, with 17 bases in between. The CDR3 here is CASSGINARGEKLFF. In DNA, the CDR3 is TGTGCCAGCAGTGGGATCAATGCTCGGGGTGAAAAACTGTTTTTT.

This clone was seen only once. The J gene is TRBJ2-2, the V gene TRBV5-4, with D perhaps TRBD2 (7 bases). CDR1 SGHNT and CDR2 YYREEE come from the germline V gene (reference sequence). Trimming left V 4 bases short and J 3 bases short, with 16 bases between. This CDR3 comprises 16 residues. CDR3 in amino acids: CASSRGAGADTGELFF. As DNA, the CDR3 is TGTGCCAGCAGCCGAGGGGCGGGGGCGGACACCGGGGAGCTGTTTTTT.

The V call is TRBV6-6, the J call TRBJ2-1; TRBD2 matches at 9 bases. This CDR3 contains 15 residues. Germline CDR1 is MNHNY and CDR2 is SVGAGI (reference sequence). The ends lost 2 bases at V and 7 bases at J; junction bases unmatched: 6. The CDR3 loop is CASSYERGAWNEQFF. The CDR3 DNA reads as TGTGCCAGCAGTTACGAGCGGGGGGCTTGGAATGAGCAGTTCTTC.

V usage is TRBV27 and J usage is TRBJ1-5; 7 bases align to TRBD1. Germline V gene lookup returns CDR1 MNHEY and CDR2 SMNVEV (reference sequence). V was pared by 4 bases and J by 0 bases, with 6 bases of the junction left unmatched. The CDR3 is made up of 16 amino acids. CDR3 coding DNA: TGTGCCAGCAGTTGGACAGGAGCCTATAGCAATCAGCCCCAGCATTTT. Its protein product is CASSWTGAYSNQPQHF.

This clone has a handful of counts. The chain uses TRBV4-2 and TRBJ2-1; D gene unclear. With 1 base removed from V and 7 bases from J, the gap between germline ends came to 8 bases. CDR3 length: 13 amino acids. Germline V gives CDR1 LGHNA, CDR2 YNFKEQ. The CDR3 sequence is CASSQALTNEQFF. Here the CDR3 DNA reads TGTGCCAGCAGCCAAGCCCTTACTAATGAGCAGTTCTTC.

The chain employs TRBV6-6 and TRBJ2-7, with TRBD2 identical over 9 bases. The CDR3 sequence is 14 residues long. The V gene's germline CDR1 is MNHNY and CDR2 SVGAGI (reference sequence). V lost 6 bases to trimming and J lost 0 bases; unmatched junction nucleotides: 3. CDR3 sequence reads: CASRIAGDSYEQYF. As DNA, the CDR3 is TGTGCCAGCAGAATAGCGGGGGACTCCTACGAGCAGTACTTC.

The chain couples TRBV9 to TRBJ1-1; D not certain. Germline assignment: CDR1 SGDLS and CDR2 YYNGEE. V dropped 0 bases and J dropped 2 bases, with 8 bases sitting between them. The CDR3 consists of 14 residues. The CDR3 nucleotides read TGTGCCAGCAGCGTAGGGAGAGATAACACTGAAGCTTTCTTT. Translation gives CASSVGRDNTEAFF.

This clone came up a few times. The genes are TRBV13 and TRBJ2-7; D may be TRBD1 (6 bases). V lost 0 bases to trimming and J lost 7 bases, with 10 bases between them. From germline, CDR1 is PRHDT and CDR2 FYEKMQ (reference sequence). The CDR3 has 13 residues. CDR3 sequence: CASSLGFTGEQYF. The CDR3, as DNA: TGTGCCAGCAGCTTAGGCTTTACAGGGGAGCAGTACTTC.

The rearrangement uses TRBV4-2 and TRBJ2-7, with TRBD1 matching over 11 bases. The V segment lost 3 bases and the J segment 5 bases; nucleotides outside the gene matches: 12. This CDR3 is 17 amino acids long. Germline V gene data show CDR1 as LGHNA and CDR2 as YNFKEQ. CDR3 nucleotide sequence: TGTGCCAGCAGCCATAAAGGGACCGGGACAGGGGGAGACGAGCAGTACTTC. Residues: CASSHKGTGTGGDEQYF.

This clone showed up just a few times. The chain recombines TRBV5-1 with TRBJ2-5, with D unclear. The CDR3 sequence is 12 residues long. V was clipped by 2 bases and J by 1 base, with 3 bases between them. The germline CDR1 and CDR2 sequences are SGHRS and YFSETQ. CDR3 in amino acids: CASSFSQETQYF. The CDR3 DNA follows: TGCGCCAGCAGCTTTAGCCAAGAGACCCAGTACTTC.

The gene calls are TRBV9 and TRBJ2-3; a possible D gene is TRBD2 (5 bases). V was clipped by 6 bases and J by 0 bases, with 17 bases between them. The CDR3 is 16 residues long. The germline CDR1 and CDR2 sequences are SGDLS and YYNGEE. CDR3 in DNA: TGTGCCAGCACCGAGGGTGATTTCTCTAGCACAGATACGCAGTATTTT. Residues: CASTEGDFSSTDTQYF. Full variable domain (missing parts from reference TRBV9 and TRBJ2-3): DSGVTQTPKHLITATGQRVTLRCSPRSGDLSVYWYQQSLDQGLQFLIQYYNGEERAKGNILERFSAQQFPDLHSELNLSSLELGDSALYFCASTEGDFSSTDTQYFGPGTRLTVL.

This clone was seen just once. The chain uses TRBV2 and TRBJ1-2; 12 bases are shared with TRBD1. This CDR3 contains 14 residues. With 4 bases clipped from V and 8 bases from J, the junction kept 5 bases outside the gene matches. The germline CDR1 and CDR2 sequences are SNHLY and FYNNEI. Written as DNA, the CDR3 is TGTGCCAGCAGTGTGGGGACAGGGGGCTACGGCTACACCTTC. Protein: CASSVGTGGYGYTF.

This clone was recorded only once. The CDR3 loop is CASSLAEDRNTEAFF. CDR3 sequence (DNA): TGTGCCAGCAGCTTAGCTGAGGACAGGAACACTGAAGCTTTCTTT. This chain connects TRBV7-9 to TRBJ1-1, with D perhaps TRBD1 (6 bases). Germline V gene sequence: CDR1 SEHNR, CDR2 FQNEAQ (reference sequence). V lost 0 bases and J 1 base, leaving 9 bases between the germline ends. The CDR3 sequence is 15 residues long. The full variable domain, rest sourced from reference TRBV7-9 and TRBJ1-1, is DTGVSQNPRHKITKRGQNVTFRCDPISEHNRLYWYRQTLGQGPEFLTYFQNEAQLEKSRLLSDRFSAERPKGSFSTLEIQRTEQGDSAMYLCASSLAEDRNTEAFFGQGTRLTVV.

The chain uses TRBV7-9 and TRBJ2-1; D is perhaps TRBD1 (6 bases). The CDR3 length is 16 residues. From germline, CDR1 is SEHNR and CDR2 FQNEAQ (reference sequence). With 6 bases removed from V and 6 bases from J, the gap between germline ends came to 21 bases. CDR3 in amino acids: CASSPPPRDNPNEQFF. CDR3 DNA: TGTGCCAGCAGTCCCCCCCCCAGGGACAACCCCAATGAGCAGTTCTTC.

This clone was seen just once. V gene TRBV18 combines with J gene TRBJ1-1; 12 nucleotides agree with TRBD1. V shed 7 bases and J 4 bases; nucleotides not matched to a gene: 13. This CDR3 is built from 17 residues. Germline loops: CDR1 KGHSH, CDR2 LQKENI. The CDR3 spells CASFSGQGAQRGTEAFF. The CDR3 DNA is TGTGCCAGCTTTTCGGGACAGGGGGCGCAGAGAGGCACTGAAGCTTTCTTT.